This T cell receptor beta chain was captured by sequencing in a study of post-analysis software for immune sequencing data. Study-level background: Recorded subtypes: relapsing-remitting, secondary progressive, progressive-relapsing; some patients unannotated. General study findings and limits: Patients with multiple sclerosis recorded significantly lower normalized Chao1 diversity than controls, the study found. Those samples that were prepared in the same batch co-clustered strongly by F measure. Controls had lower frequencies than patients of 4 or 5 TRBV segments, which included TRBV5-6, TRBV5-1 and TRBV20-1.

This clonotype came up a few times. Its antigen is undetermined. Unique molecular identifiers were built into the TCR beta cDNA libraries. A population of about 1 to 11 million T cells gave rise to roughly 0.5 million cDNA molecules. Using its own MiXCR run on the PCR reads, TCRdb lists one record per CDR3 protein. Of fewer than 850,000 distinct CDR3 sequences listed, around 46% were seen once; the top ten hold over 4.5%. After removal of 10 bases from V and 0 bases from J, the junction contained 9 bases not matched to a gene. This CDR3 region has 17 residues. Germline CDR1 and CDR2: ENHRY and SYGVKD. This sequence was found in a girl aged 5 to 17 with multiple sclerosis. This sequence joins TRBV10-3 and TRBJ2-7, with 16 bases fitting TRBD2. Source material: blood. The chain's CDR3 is CATSRGTSGRASYEQYF. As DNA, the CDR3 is TGTGCCACCTCCCGAGGGACTAGCGGGAGGGCCTCCTACGAGCAGTACTTC.